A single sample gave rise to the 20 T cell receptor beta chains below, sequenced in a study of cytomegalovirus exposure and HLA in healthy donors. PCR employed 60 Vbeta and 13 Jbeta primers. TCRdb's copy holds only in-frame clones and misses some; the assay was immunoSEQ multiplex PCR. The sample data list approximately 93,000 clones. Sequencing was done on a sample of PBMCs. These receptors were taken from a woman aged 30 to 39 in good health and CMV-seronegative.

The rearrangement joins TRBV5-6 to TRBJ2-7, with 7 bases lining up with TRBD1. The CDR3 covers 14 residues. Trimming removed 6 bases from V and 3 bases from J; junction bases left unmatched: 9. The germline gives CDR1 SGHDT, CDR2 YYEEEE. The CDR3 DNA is TGTGCCAGCAACCGAACAGGGGCTGACTACGAGCAGTACTTC. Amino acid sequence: CASNRTGADYEQYF.

CDR3 loop: CASSYHSVIQGVGTGELFF. The CDR3, as DNA: TGTGCCAGCAGCTACCACAGCGTCATTCAGGGGGTGGGCACCGGGGAGCTGTTTTTT. The gene calls are TRBV11-2 and TRBJ2-2; 7 bases map to TRBD1. This CDR3 has 19 residues. In germline, CDR1 is SGHAT, CDR2 FQNNGV. V dropped 4 bases and J dropped 4; count of bases not matched to a gene: 18.

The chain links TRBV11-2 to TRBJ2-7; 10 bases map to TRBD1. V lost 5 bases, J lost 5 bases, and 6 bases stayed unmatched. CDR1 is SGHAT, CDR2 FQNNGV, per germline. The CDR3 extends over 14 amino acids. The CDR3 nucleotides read TGTGCCAGCAGCCAGACAGGGGGCGACCACGAGCAGTACTTC. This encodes CASSQTGGDHEQYF.

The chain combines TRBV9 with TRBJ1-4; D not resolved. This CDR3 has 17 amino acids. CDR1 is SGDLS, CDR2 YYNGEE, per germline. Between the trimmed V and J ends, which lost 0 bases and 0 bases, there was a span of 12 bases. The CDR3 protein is CASSVDGRLPTNEKLFF. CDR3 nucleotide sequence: TGTGCCAGCAGCGTAGATGGCCGACTTCCAACTAATGAAAAACTGTTTTTT.

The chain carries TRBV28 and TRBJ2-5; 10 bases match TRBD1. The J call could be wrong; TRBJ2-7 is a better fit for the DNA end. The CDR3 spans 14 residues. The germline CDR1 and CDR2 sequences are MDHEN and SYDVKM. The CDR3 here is CASRTLGQGNEQYF. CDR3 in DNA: TGTGCCAGCAGAACTTTGGGACAGGGGAACGAGCAGTACTTC.

The CDR3 bases are TGTGCCAGCAGTGAATTGTGGGGCTTTGCCTACGAGCAGTACTTC. Amino acid sequence: CASSELWGFAYEQYF. The chain combines TRBV2 with TRBJ2-7, with D possibly being TRBD1 (5 bases). V was pared by 2 bases and J by 2 bases, with 13 bases between. Germline CDR1 reads SNHLY; CDR2 reads FYNNEI. The CDR3 contains 15 residues.

The CDR3 region is CASTKTSGENTQYF. CDR3 DNA: TGTGCCAGCACGAAGACTAGCGGGGAAAATACGCAGTATTTT. This chain connects TRBV7-9 to TRBJ2-3, with 11 bases fitting TRBD2. This CDR3 is 14 amino acids long. Germline CDR1 reads SEHNR; CDR2 reads FQNEAQ (reference sequence). With 7 bases clipped from V and 7 bases from J, the junction kept 7 bases outside the gene matches.

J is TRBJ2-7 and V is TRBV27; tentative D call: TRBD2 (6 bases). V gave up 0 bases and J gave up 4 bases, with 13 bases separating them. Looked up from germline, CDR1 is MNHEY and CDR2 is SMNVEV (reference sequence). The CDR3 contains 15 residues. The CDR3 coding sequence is TGTGCCAGCAGTTTATCCACCTGGGGGGATTACGAGCAGTACTTC. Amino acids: CASSLSTWGDYEQYF.

The CDR3 sequence: CASSFRGSYEQYF. In DNA form, the CDR3 reads TGTGCCAGCAGCTTCAGGGGGAGTTACGAGCAGTACTTC. This chain links TRBV7-8 with TRBJ2-7, with 7 bases matching TRBD1. V lost 3 bases, J lost 4 bases, and 3 bases stayed unmatched. This CDR3 comprises 13 residues. Germline CDR1 is SGHVS and CDR2 is FQNEAQ.

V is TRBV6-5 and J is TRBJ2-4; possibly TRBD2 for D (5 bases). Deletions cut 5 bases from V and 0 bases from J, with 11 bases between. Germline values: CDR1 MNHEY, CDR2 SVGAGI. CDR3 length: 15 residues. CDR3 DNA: TGTGCCAGCAGTGGGAGTTGGCTAGCCAAAAACATTCAGTACTTC. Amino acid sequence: CASSGSWLAKNIQYF.

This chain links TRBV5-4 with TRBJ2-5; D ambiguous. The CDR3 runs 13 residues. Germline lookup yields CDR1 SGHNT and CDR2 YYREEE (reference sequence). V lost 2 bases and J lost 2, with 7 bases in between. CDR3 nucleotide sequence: TGTGCCAGCAGCTTCGCGAATCAAGAGACCCAGTACTTC. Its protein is CASSFANQETQYF.

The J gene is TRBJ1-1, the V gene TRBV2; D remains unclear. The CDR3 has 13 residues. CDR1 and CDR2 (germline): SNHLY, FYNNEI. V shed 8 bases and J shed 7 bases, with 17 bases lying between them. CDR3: CASRRARVSEAFF. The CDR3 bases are TGTGCCAGCCGACGAGCCCGGGTGAGTGAAGCTTTCTTT.

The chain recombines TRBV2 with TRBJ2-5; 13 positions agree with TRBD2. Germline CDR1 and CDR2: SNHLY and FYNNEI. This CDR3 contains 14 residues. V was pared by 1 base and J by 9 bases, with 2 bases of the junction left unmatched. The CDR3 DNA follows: TGTGCCAGCAGTGAAGGTGGACTAGCGGGAGCCCAGTACTTC. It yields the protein CASSEGGLAGAQYF.

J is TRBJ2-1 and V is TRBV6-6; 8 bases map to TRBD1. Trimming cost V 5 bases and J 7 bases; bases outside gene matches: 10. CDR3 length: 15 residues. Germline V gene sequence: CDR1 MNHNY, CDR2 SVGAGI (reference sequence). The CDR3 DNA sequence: TGTGCCAGCAGTATCGGACAGGGCGAACAGAATGAGCAGTTCTTC. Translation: CASSIGQGEQNEQFF.

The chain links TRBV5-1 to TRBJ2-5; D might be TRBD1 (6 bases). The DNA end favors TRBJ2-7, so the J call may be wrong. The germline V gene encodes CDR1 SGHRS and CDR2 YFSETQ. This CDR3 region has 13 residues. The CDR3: CASSRDTLYEQYF. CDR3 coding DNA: TGCGCCAGCAGCAGGGACACCCTCTACGAGCAGTACTTC.

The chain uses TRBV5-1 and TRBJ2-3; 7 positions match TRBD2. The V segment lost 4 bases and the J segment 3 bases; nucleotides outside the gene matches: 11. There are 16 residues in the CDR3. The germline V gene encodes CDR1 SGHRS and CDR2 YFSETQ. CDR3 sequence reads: CASSGSSSGDTDTQYF. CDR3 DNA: TGCGCCAGCAGCGGATCCTCTAGCGGAGATACAGATACGCAGTATTTT.

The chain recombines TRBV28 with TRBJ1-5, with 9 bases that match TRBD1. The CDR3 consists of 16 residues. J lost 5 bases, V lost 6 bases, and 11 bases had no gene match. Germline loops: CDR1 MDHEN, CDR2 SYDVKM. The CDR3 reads CASSGTRDRAYQPQHF. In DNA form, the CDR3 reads TGTGCCAGCAGCGGTACCAGGGACAGGGCGTATCAGCCCCAGCATTTT.

Written as DNA, the CDR3 is TGCAGCGTTGTCAGACAGAATATGAACACTGAAGCTTTCTTT. Translating it yields CSVVRQNMNTEAFF. The chain combines TRBV29-1 with TRBJ1-1; TRBD1 is a possible D gene (5 bases). V was trimmed by 4 bases and J by 0 bases, leaving 12 bases between them. The CDR3 loop spans 14 amino acids. In germline, CDR1 is SQVTM, CDR2 ANQGSEA.

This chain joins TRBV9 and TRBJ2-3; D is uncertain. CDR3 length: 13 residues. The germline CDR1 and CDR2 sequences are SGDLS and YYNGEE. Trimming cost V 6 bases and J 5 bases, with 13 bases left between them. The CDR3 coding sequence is TGTGCCAGCACCCTGAGGTCCGGAGATACGCAGTATTTT. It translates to CASTLRSGDTQYF.

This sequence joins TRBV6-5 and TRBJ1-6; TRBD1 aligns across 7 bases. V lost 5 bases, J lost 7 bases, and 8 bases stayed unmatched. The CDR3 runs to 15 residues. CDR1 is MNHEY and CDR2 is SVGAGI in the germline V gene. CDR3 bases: TGTGCCAGCAGTGCGCTAAGGGGGCGGAATTCACCCCTCCACTTT. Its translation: CASSALRGRNSPLHF.